This T cell receptor (beta chain) was observed in a study of shared clonotypes between healthy human individuals. The overall study: Each donor's CD8 memory used one plate, CD8 naive two, each CD4 subset three.

The CDR3 sequence is 14 residues long. The V gene's germline CDR1 is SGHRS and CDR2 YFSETQ. V shed 2 bases and J shed 7 bases, with 15 bases lying between them. Study-level results: In this cohort, only blood was sampled, and tissue repertoires likely differ.

Worth noting for this clone: Its specificity is not known.

Study processing details: ImmunoSEQ gave junction-only sequences without quality scores, so filtering differed. Assay used: immunoSEQ multiplex PCR; TCRdb lists only in-frame clones, some missing. Clone size and V and J calls were adopted from that table, with D and trimming inferred from the DNA. The table shows more than 2,000,000 clones, with approximately 92% occurring only once. Sequenced material: naive CD4+ T cells sorted from blood. Subset meaning: CD45RA+ positively selected. This chain uses TRBV5-1 with TRBJ1-1; perhaps TRBD1 as D (5 bases). This TCR came from a man younger than 35 in good health. The chain's CDR3 is CASSFGTTELEAFF. As DNA, the CDR3 is TGCGCCAGCAGCTTTGGGACGACGGAACTTGAAGCTTTCTTT.